A single sample gave rise to the 5 T cell receptor beta chains below, sequenced in a study of regulatory T cells in long-lasting Graves disease. iRepertoire HTBI primers and Arm-PCR of CDR3 regions built TCR beta libraries. MiXCR, applied by TCRdb to the multiplex PCR reads, yields one record per CDR3 protein. The data show approximately 470,000 distinct CDR3 sequences, under 20% seen once. Time point: newly diagnosed GD, antithyroid drugs for less than 3 months. PBMC RNA served as the TCR library source. This sample was shared with a second study, whose subject was T cells in Graves' hyperthyroidism and ophthalmopathy.

Sequencing used peripheral blood mononuclear cells (PBMCs), obtained at new diagnosis, from a patient treated with antithyroid drugs. The receptors come from a man between 35 and 55 years old with Graves disease.

Note on this clonotype: The CDR3 does not end in the conserved phenylalanine or tryptophan, so this is likely a read error. The chain couples TRBV5-1 to TRBJ2-7; the match to TRBD2 covers 15 bases. The V gene's germline CDR1 is SGHRS and CDR2 YFSETQ. V lost 3 bases to trimming and J lost 7 bases; unmatched junction nucleotides: 5. The CDR3 length is 15 residues. CDR3: CASSSGLAGGNEQYL. The DNA of the CDR3 is TGCGCCAGCAGCTCGGGACTAGCGGGAGGAAATGAGCAGTACCTC.

This clonotype was seen repeatedly, ten times or more. The V gene is TRBV6-2 or TRBV6-3, the J gene TRBJ1-1; D unresolved. The germline V gene has CDR1 MNHEY and CDR2 SVGEGT. The CDR3 runs to 15 residues. V was cut by 0 bases and J by 1 base, with 9 bases left in between. CDR3 amino acids: CASSYSGSPNTEAFF. The CDR3 DNA reads as TGTGCCAGCAGTTACTCGGGCAGTCCGAACACTGAAGCTTTCTTT.

At least ten counts were recorded for this clonotype. This chain links TRBV12-5 with TRBJ2-3; no reliable D call. Germline CDR1 and CDR2: LGHNT and FRNRAP. CDR3 length equals 13 residues. V lost 1 base and J 6 bases, leaving 8 bases between the germline ends. This chain's CDR3 is CASGLGPRDTQYF. The CDR3, as DNA: TGTGCTAGTGGTTTGGGCCCCAGGGATACGCAGTATTTT.

This clonotype was observed a single time. A much larger clone differs from this one at a single base, so this may be a read error. The gene calls are TRBV5-1 and TRBJ2-1; 7 bases agree with TRBD1. The J call may be incorrect, as the DNA end agrees better with TRBJ2-7. The CDR3 loop spans 14 amino acids. Germline values: CDR1 SGHRS, CDR2 YFSETQ. The CDR3 coding sequence is TGCGCCAGCAGCCGACCGGGACAGCACAATGAGCAGTACTTC. Translating it yields CASSRPGQHNEQYF.

In this sample, this clonotype turned up many times. The V gene is TRBV24-1, the J gene TRBJ2-1; the D is unclear. Germline values: CDR1 KGHDR, CDR2 SFDVKD. V gave up 2 bases and J gave up 4 bases, with 8 bases separating them. The CDR3 loop spans 14 amino acids. Written as DNA, the CDR3 is TGTGCCACCAGTGATTCTGGCGAATACAATGAGCAGTTCTTC. As protein: CATSDSGEYNEQFF.